The 25 T cell receptor beta chains presented below share a single source sample, sequenced in a study of spatial heterogeneity in lung cancer. Whole-study results and caveats: Within tumors, counts of expanded alpha and beta TCRs tracked tumor mutation counts.

TCRdb re-analysed the 5' RACE reads in MiXCR, keeping a single row per CDR3 protein. The data show 9,500 to 10,000 distinct CDR3 sequences, around 55% seen once. Described time point: sample taken at primary tumor resection. No cognate antigen is known for these TCRs. The starting material was lung tumor tissue, obtained at surgery. The receptors originated from a female donor with early-stage non-small cell lung cancer.

Within the sample, this clonotype is medium-sized. This beta chain represents an off-target read in a library built for alpha chains; its size is of limited meaning. CDR3 sequence: CASSPWANYGYTF. CDR3 nucleotides: TGCGCCAGCAGCCCCTGGGCTAACTATGGCTACACCTTC. The genes are TRBV4-3 and TRBJ1-2, with D hard to call. V lost 4 bases and J lost 0, with 6 bases in between. CDR3 length: 13 amino acids. The germline V gene encodes CDR1 LGHNA and CDR2 YSLEER.

This clonotype was detected a few times. In a library made to pick up alpha chains, this beta chain is a stray read with a size that means little. CDR3 in amino acids: CASSLKVWMNTEAFF. In DNA, the CDR3 is TGTGCCAGCAGCTTAAAGGTCTGGATGAACACTGAAGCTTTCTTT. The chain has TRBV7-2 and TRBJ1-1, with unresolved D. Germline lookup yields CDR1 SGHTA and CDR2 FQGNSA. V lost 2 bases to trimming and J lost 0 bases, with 10 bases between them. The CDR3 is made up of 15 amino acids.

On this clonotype: This beta chain represents an off-target read in a library built for alpha chains; its size is of limited meaning. This sequence joins TRBV7-9 and TRBJ2-2, with D perhaps TRBD1 (5 bases). The germline V gene has CDR1 SEHNR and CDR2 FQNEAQ (reference sequence). V was clipped by 5 bases and J by 3 bases, with 7 bases between them. The CDR3 runs to 13 residues. The CDR3 sequence: CASSVQDTGELFF. The CDR3 DNA sequence: TGTGCCAGCAGCGTACAGGACACCGGGGAGCTGTTTTTT.

This clonotype was seen a handful of times. For a library built for alpha chains, this beta chain is a stray read; little rests on its size. V and J are TRBV5-1 and TRBJ2-5; D assignment may be TRBD1 or TRBD2 (5 bases each). Germline V gene lookup returns CDR1 SGHRS and CDR2 YFSETQ. The length of the CDR3 is 16 residues. Trimming removed 10 bases at V and 3 bases at J, with 25 bases between. The CDR3 region is CASSRAPGQKKETQYF. The CDR3 DNA reads TGCGCCTCCAGCCGAGCTCCGGGGCAGAAGAAAGAGACCCAGTACTTC.

This clonotype was observed a handful of times. This beta chain was picked up by a library intended for alpha chains and is off target, so its count carries little meaning. The chain couples TRBV20-1 to TRBJ1-1; D call uncertain. The CDR3 sequence is 9 residues long. The germline V gene has CDR1 DFQATT and CDR2 SNEGSKA (reference sequence). Trimming stripped 6 bases from V and 8 bases from J, with 7 bases between. The CDR3 reads CSAPPEAFF. In DNA form, the CDR3 reads TGCAGTGCGCCCCCCGAAGCTTTCTTT.

A note on this clonotype: This beta chain is a stray sequence in a library constructed for alpha chains; its clone size is not meaningful. The chain is built from TRBV6-2 or TRBV6-3 and TRBJ2-1; possible D gene TRBD2, 5 bases. V was cut by 2 bases and J by 10 bases, with 6 bases left in between. Germline V lookup: CDR1 MNHEY, CDR2 SVGEGT. The CDR3 sequence is 11 residues long. The CDR3 is CASSYGGEQFF. The CDR3 nucleotides are TGTGCCAGCAGTTACGGCGGGGAGCAGTTCTTC.

This clonotype was seen a few times. Little can be read into the size of this beta chain, an off-target read in a library designed for alpha chains. The chain combines TRBV4-2 with TRBJ2-1, with 8 bases lining up with TRBD2. The CDR3 has 14 amino acids. Germline V gene lookup returns CDR1 LGHNA and CDR2 YNFKEQ. V shed 1 base and J 10 bases; nucleotides not matched to a gene: 6. CDR3 in amino acids: CASSQGTGGREQFF. The CDR3, as DNA: TGTGCCAGCAGCCAAGGGACGGGGGGGCGCGAGCAGTTCTTC.

This clonotype is deemed medium-sized. This beta chain is an unintended read in a library built for alpha chains; its size means little. The genes are TRBV7-2 and TRBJ1-1; 7 nucleotides line up with TRBD1. CDR1 and CDR2 (germline): SGHTA, FQGNSA. The CDR3 contains 15 residues. J gave up 4 bases and V 1 base, and 6 bases lay outside the gene matches. Here the CDR3 reads CASSLEAGGGTEAFF. The CDR3 coding sequence is TGTGCCAGCAGCTTAGAAGCAGGGGGTGGCACTGAAGCTTTCTTT.

To note about this clonotype: In a library made to pick up alpha chains, this beta chain is a stray read with a size that means little. The rearrangement joins TRBV12-3 or TRBV12-4 to TRBJ1-1, with D perhaps matching TRBD1 (5 bases). The CDR3 is 13 amino acids. Between the trimmed V and J ends, which lost 5 bases and 4 bases, there was a span of 11 bases. CDR3 DNA: TGTGCCAGCAGTCCCCGACAGTTCACTGAAGCTTTCTTT. The encoded protein is CASSPRQFTEAFF.

The table lists this clonotype with a few counts. As an off-target read in a library built for alpha chains, this beta chain has a frequency of little significance. The CDR3 bases are TGTGCCAGCAGCCGTCTGGACAGTTCCTACGAGCAGTACTTC. It is translated as CASSRLDSSYEQYF. This chain links TRBV7-9 with TRBJ2-7, with D tentatively TRBD1 (6 bases). CDR1 is SEHNR, CDR2 FQNEAQ, per germline (reference sequence). The length of the CDR3 is 14 residues. V lost 5 bases, J lost 1 base, and 12 bases lay in between.

Comment on this clonotype: This beta chain is a stray read from a library made for alpha chains; its abundance is not meaningful. The DNA of the CDR3 is TGCAGTGCTAGAGAAGCGGGAAAGAACACCATATATTTT. This codes for CSAREAGKNTIYF. The V call is TRBV20-1, the J call TRBJ1-3; D remains ambiguous. The length of the CDR3 is 13 residues. CDR1 and CDR2 from the germline V gene are DFQATT and SNEGSKA (reference sequence). Trimming pared 0 bases from V and 7 bases from J, leaving 10 bases between.

Remarks on this clonotype: Because the library targeted alpha chains, this beta chain is an off-target read whose size means little. The CDR3: CASSRRTGDEQFF. The CDR3 DNA sequence: TGCGCCAGCAGCCGGAGGACAGGGGATGAGCAGTTCTTC. The chain uses TRBV4-3 and TRBJ2-1, with 9 bases identical to TRBD1. The germline CDR1 and CDR2 sequences are LGHNA and YSLEER. Unmatched junction bases numbered 3, after V lost 4 bases and J lost 8 bases. The CDR3 has 13 amino acids.

Points on this clonotype: Found in a library prepared for alpha chains, this beta chain is an off-target read, and its abundance has little meaning. The gene calls are TRBV30 and TRBJ1-3; D unclear. V was clipped by 2 bases and J by 3 bases, with 2 bases between them. The CDR3 extends over 11 amino acids. Germline V lookup: CDR1 GTSNPN, CDR2 SVGIG (reference sequence). The CDR3 here is CAWSRGNTIYF. CDR3 nucleotides: TGTGCCTGGAGTCGTGGAAACACCATATATTTT.

Regarding this clonotype: This beta chain slipped into a library made for alpha chains as a stray read, so its size is not meaningful. The V gene is TRBV9, the J gene TRBJ1-6; TRBD1 might be the D (6 bases). The germline V gene has CDR1 SGDLS and CDR2 YYNGEE. Trimming shortened V by 3 bases and J by 10 bases, and 20 bases separated the two germline ends. This CDR3 contains 16 residues. This CDR3 reads CASSASQGIGISPLHF. In DNA, the CDR3 is TGTGCCAGCAGCGCCTCCCAGGGGATTGGAATATCACCCCTCCACTTT.

As for this clonotype: In a library made to pick up alpha chains, this beta chain is a stray read with a size that means little. This chain joins TRBV5-1 and TRBJ2-3; 7 bases line up with TRBD2. Trimming removed 4 bases from V and 2 bases from J; junction bases left unmatched: 10. Germline V gene sequence: CDR1 SGHRS, CDR2 YFSETQ. The CDR3 runs 16 residues. The CDR3 here is CASSPQLASVTDTQYF. CDR3 DNA sequence: TGCGCCAGCAGCCCCCAACTAGCGTCGGTCACAGATACGCAGTATTTT.

With regard to this clonotype: This beta chain appears as a stray read in a library generated for alpha chains; its size is not informative. This chain links TRBV5-5 with TRBJ2-3; 9 positions match TRBD2. Germline V lookup: CDR1 SGHKS, CDR2 YYEKEE (reference sequence). The CDR3 consists of 17 residues. Trimming removed 4 bases from V and 3 bases from J; junction bases left unmatched: 12. The CDR3: CASSPIPSGGFTDTQYF. CDR3 nucleotide sequence: TGTGCCAGCAGCCCAATCCCCAGCGGGGGGTTTACAGATACGCAGTATTTT.

As to this clonotype: For a library built for alpha chains, this beta chain is a stray read; little rests on its size. The chain couples TRBV5-8 to TRBJ2-7; maybe TRBD2 (6 bases). The length of the CDR3 is 16 residues. The ends were cut back, 4 bases at V and 3 bases at J, with 20 bases in the middle. Germline-derived CDR1 and CDR2 are SGHTS and YDEGEE. Here the CDR3 DNA reads TGTGCCAGCAGCACCCCGCGCAGGCTCGGGAGCTACGAGCAGTACTTC. As protein: CASSTPRRLGSYEQYF.

On this clonotype itself: This beta chain slipped into a library made for alpha chains as a stray read, so its size is not meaningful. The chain uses TRBV12-3 or TRBV12-4 and TRBJ1-2; tentative D call: TRBD1 (6 bases). The CDR3 covers 15 residues. Trimming removed 4 bases from V and 4 bases from J, with 16 bases in between. CDR3 region: CASSWTAVHGYGYTF. The CDR3 nucleotides are TGTGCCAGCAGTTGGACAGCCGTGCATGGCTATGGCTACACCTTC.

A remark on this clonotype: As an off-target read in a library built for alpha chains, this beta chain has a frequency of little significance. CDR3 sequence: CASSQEYRDYGYTF. CDR3 DNA: TGTGCCAGCAGCCAAGAATACAGGGACTATGGCTACACCTTC. This chain links TRBV14 with TRBJ1-2, with a tentative D call TRBD1 (6 bases). Trimming left V 0 bases short and J 3 bases short, with 8 bases between. This CDR3 is built from 14 residues. Germline assignment: CDR1 SGHDN and CDR2 FVKESK.

As for this clonotype: As an off-target read in a library built for alpha chains, this beta chain has a frequency of little significance. The CDR3 reads CASSLRSGYTF. CDR3 bases: TGTGCCAGCAGCCTCCGTTCCGGCTACACCTTC. The V and J genes are TRBV28 and TRBJ1-2; D call uncertain. V was cut by 6 bases and J by 8 bases, with 10 bases left in between. There are 11 residues in the CDR3. Germline-derived CDR1 and CDR2 are MDHEN and SYDVKM.

This clonotype was counted only a few times. This beta chain lies outside the target of a library built for alpha chains; its clone size means little. This rearrangement joins TRBV4-3 to TRBJ2-3; 9 nucleotides line up with TRBD2. CDR3 size: 16 residues. Germline trimming cut 10 bases from V and 0 bases from J; bases unmatched to any gene: 11. The germline gives CDR1 LGHNA, CDR2 YSLEER. The CDR3 DNA sequence: TGCGCCAAACACTGGCGGGGGGGCCCCAGCACAGATACGCAGTATTTT. Amino acids: CAKHWRGGPSTDTQYF.

This clonotype was seen a single time. A library made for alpha chains picked up this beta chain off target, so its size means little. This chain connects TRBV20-1 to TRBJ1-6; D gene uncertain. V was cut by 3 bases and J by 2 bases, with 8 bases left in between. Germline V CDR1 and CDR2: DFQATT, SNEGSKA (reference sequence). CDR3 length: 14 amino acids. The CDR3 here is CSARERTYNSPLHF. The CDR3 DNA follows: TGCAGTGCTAGGGAGAGGACCTATAATTCACCCCTCCACTTT.

As concerns this clonotype: Since the library was made to target alpha chains, this beta chain is a stray read and its abundance is not meaningful. The chain has TRBV18 and TRBJ2-1, with 7 bases fitting TRBD1. The germline CDR1 and CDR2 sequences are KGHSH and LQKENI. The CDR3 is 15 amino acids. Trimming removed 5 bases from V and 0 bases from J; junction bases left unmatched: 4. CDR3 bases: TGTGCCAGCTCAACAGGGGTCAGCTCCTACAATGAGCAGTTCTTC. Its translation is CASSTGVSSYNEQFF.

Worth noting for this clonotype: With the library built for alpha chains, this beta chain is off target and its frequency is not meaningful. The J gene is TRBJ2-7, the V gene TRBV7-9; perhaps TRBD2 as D (5 bases). V was pared by 4 bases and J by 4 bases, with 8 bases between. The length of the CDR3 is 12 residues. CDR1 and CDR2 from the germline V gene are SEHNR and FQNEAQ (reference sequence). The CDR3 nucleotides read TGTGCCAGCAGCTCGGACTTTTACGAGCAGTACTTC. Its translation: CASSSDFYEQYF. Using reference TRBV7-9 and TRBJ2-7 for the parts outside the CDR3, the full variable domain is DTGVSQNPRHKITKRGQNVTFRCDPISEHNRLYWYRQTLGQGPEFLTYFQNEAQLEKSRLLSDRFSAERPKGSFSTLEIQRTEQGDSAMYLCASSSDFYEQYFGPGTRLTVT.

A remark on this clonotype: The library was built for alpha chains, so this beta chain is an off-target read and its size means little. The V and J genes are TRBV27 and TRBJ2-3; TRBD2 agrees at 13 bases. Germline CDR1 and CDR2: MNHEY and SMNVEV (reference sequence). Trimming at V came to 4 bases and at J to 8 bases, leaving 9 bases not matched to a gene. The CDR3 is 16 amino acids. The CDR3: CASSSRTSGGLLTQYF. As DNA, the CDR3 is TGTGCCAGCAGTTCCCGGACTAGCGGGGGCCTCCTTACGCAGTATTTT.